This T cell receptor beta chain was observed in a study of technical replicates of blood from a handful of donors. The repertoire was sequenced with immunoSEQ multiplex PCR; TCRdb's copy has only in-frame clones and lacks some. The sample has around 100,000 clones; roughly 94% are singletons. The CDR3 totals 15 residues. J gave up 4 bases and V 4 bases, and 9 bases lay outside the gene matches. The germline CDR1 and CDR2 sequences are MGHRA and YSYEKL. The sequence came from a human donor in good health. This chain uses TRBV4-1 with TRBJ2-7; 8 nucleotides line up with TRBD2. Sequencing was performed on T cells isolated from PBMCs. CDR3 nucleotides: TGCGCCAGCAGCCCGCCGGGACTAGTGTTTTACGAGCAGTACTTC. It encodes CASSPPGLVFYEQYF.